This T cell receptor (beta chain) was captured by sequencing in a study of cytomegalovirus exposure and HLA in healthy donors. Study-wide points: In a later analysis, specific HLA alleles were associated with 15,000 to 20,000 TCR beta sequences at a 0.05 false discovery rate.

This CDR3 has 14 amino acids. The germline V gene has CDR1 ENHRY and CDR2 SYGVKD. Trimming took 3 bases from V and 3 from J; bases not matched to a gene: 1. Regarding donors, all were healthy bone marrow donors. With regard to this clone: Its matching antigen is unknown.

The study ran its PCR with 60 Vbeta and 13 Jbeta primers. Libraries were prepared by immunoSEQ multiplex PCR; TCRdb keeps only in-frame clonotypes and omits some of them. This repertoire shows under 110,000 clones, roughly four fifths found once; its top ten account for about 1.6%. The clonotype originates from a man between 50 and 59 years old in good health and CMV-seronegative. The V and J genes are TRBV10-3 and TRBJ2-5; 10 bases align to TRBD1. Sequences were obtained from PBMCs. CDR3 loop: CAISDGQGEETQYF. Written as DNA, the CDR3 is TGTGCCATCAGTGACGGACAGGGGGAAGAGACCCAGTACTTC.